What follows are 23 T cell receptor beta chains derived from one specimen sequenced in a study of CD4 T cells in relation to SARS-CoV-2 and coronaviruses. Assay used: immunoSEQ multiplex PCR; TCRdb lists only in-frame clones, some missing. This table has about 68,000 clones, 90% to 95% appearing once. Before the COVID-19 pandemic, during about 2011-2019, CD4+ T cells were taken from unexposed donors. What was sequenced was naive CD4+ T cells from PBMCs. The subset is: naive CD4+ T cells isolated by negative enrichment. Source of these receptors: a human donor in good health.

The chain couples TRBV2 to TRBJ2-5, with a possible D match to TRBD1 (6 bases). Germline loops: CDR1 SNHLY, CDR2 FYNNEI. Trimming pared 6 bases from V and 3 bases from J, leaving 8 bases between. This CDR3 has 12 residues. The CDR3 coding sequence is TGTGCCAGCAGGCGACAGGAAGAGACCCAGTACTTC. This translates into CASRRQEETQYF.

The rearrangement joins TRBV7-3 to TRBJ2-6, with TRBD1 as a possible D gene (7 bases). The CDR3 has 12 amino acids. With 5 bases removed from V and 13 bases from J, the gap between germline ends came to 12 bases. In germline, CDR1 is SGHTA, CDR2 FQGTGA. The CDR3 nucleotides read TGTGCCAGCAGCCAACAGGGGAGGGTCCTGACTTTC. It specifies CASSQQGRVLTF.

J is TRBJ1-4 and V is TRBV5-1, with a weak D call TRBD1 (5 bases). The V gene lost 1 base and the J gene lost 5 bases, with 15 bases spanning the gap. Germline V gene lookup returns CDR1 SGHRS and CDR2 YFSETQ. CDR3 length equals 16 residues. The CDR3 region is CASSLLSTARNEKLFF. The CDR3 DNA follows: TGCGCCAGCAGCTTGCTTTCGACAGCGCGGAATGAAAAACTGTTTTTT. The complete variable domain, with remaining parts taken from reference TRBV5-1 and TRBJ1-4, reads KAGVTQTPRYLIKTRGQQVTLSCSPISGHRSVSWYQQTPGQGLQFLFEYFSETQRNKGNFPGRFSGRQFSNSRSEMNVSTLELGDSALYLCASSLLSTARNEKLFFGSGTQLSVL.

The chain recombines TRBV5-1 with TRBJ2-5; D ambiguous. The CDR3 is made up of 14 amino acids. Germline V gene lookup returns CDR1 SGHRS and CDR2 YFSETQ. With 3 bases removed from V and 4 bases from J, the gap between germline ends came to 13 bases. The CDR3 region is CASSWGGPPETQYF. The DNA for the CDR3 is TGCGCCAGCAGCTGGGGTGGGCCTCCAGAGACCCAGTACTTC.

This rearrangement joins TRBV18 to TRBJ1-1; TRBD1 might be the D (5 bases). CDR3 size: 13 residues. V was clipped by 2 bases and J by 7 bases, with 11 bases between them. Germline CDR1 is KGHSH and CDR2 is LQKENI. Written as DNA, the CDR3 is TGTGCCAGCTCACCAATGCAGGGCAATGAAGCTTTCTTT. Protein product: CASSPMQGNEAFF. Drawing the rest from reference TRBV18 and TRBJ1-1, the complete variable domain is NAGVMQNPRHLVRRRGQEARLRCSPMKGHSHVYWYRQLPEEGLKFMVYLQKENIIDESGMPKERFSAEFPKEGPSILRIQQVVRGDSAAYFCASSPMQGNEAFFGQGTRLTVV.

This chain uses TRBV9 with TRBJ2-2; D perhaps matches TRBD2 (7 bases). V was clipped by 4 bases and J by 6 bases, with 16 bases between them. Germline V gene lookup returns CDR1 SGDLS and CDR2 YYNGEE. The CDR3 consists of 15 residues. The CDR3 coding sequence is TGTGCCAGCAGCCCTTCGGGGGGCGCTTCCGGGGAGCTGTTTTTT. Encoded protein: CASSPSGGASGELFF.

V gene TRBV30 combines with J gene TRBJ1-3, with D possibly matching TRBD1 (5 bases). Trimming removed 6 bases from V and 8 bases from J, with 14 bases in between. The CDR3 totals 12 residues. Germline loops: CDR1 GTSNPN, CDR2 SVGIG (reference sequence). The CDR3 region has the DNA TGTGCCTGCCAGGGTTTGGGGGACACCATATATTTT. It translates to CACQGLGDTIYF.

The chain is built from TRBV10-3 and TRBJ2-7; D is perhaps TRBD1 (6 bases). The V and J ends lost 4 bases and 4 bases respectively, with 11 bases between them. This CDR3 is 13 amino acids long. Germline CDR1 reads ENHRY; CDR2 reads SYGVKD. CDR3 in amino acids: CAISANRAYEQYF. As DNA, the CDR3 is TGTGCCATCAGTGCAAACAGGGCTTACGAGCAGTACTTC.

The genes are TRBV28 and TRBJ2-2; D call uncertain. Germline assignment: CDR1 MDHEN and CDR2 SYDVKM. CDR3 length: 18 amino acids. Between the trimmed V and J ends, which lost 1 base and 2 bases, there was a span of 17 bases. The CDR3 DNA sequence: TGTGCCAGCAGTTTATTTCTAGTTCGGCCGGCCAACACCGGGGAGCTGTTTTTT. Encoded protein: CASSLFLVRPANTGELFF.

The chain recombines TRBV6-5 with TRBJ1-1; D unclear. Germline-derived CDR1 and CDR2 are MNHEY and SVGAGI. V was trimmed by 2 bases and J by 1 base, leaving 8 bases between them. This CDR3 is 14 amino acids long. The DNA of the CDR3 is TGTGCCAGCAGTTACAGGCCGGGGAACACTGAAGCTTTCTTT. Its protein is CASSYRPGNTEAFF.

The genes are TRBV11-3 and TRBJ2-2; D is unclear. CDR3 length: 16 residues. The germline V gene has CDR1 SGHNT and CDR2 YENEEA. V lost 5 bases and J 3 bases, leaving 16 bases between the germline ends. CDR3 region: CASSPDTGRDTGELFF. CDR3 DNA: TGTGCCAGCAGCCCCGACACGGGTCGAGACACCGGGGAGCTGTTTTTT.

The chain employs TRBV5-1 and TRBJ2-3; 8 positions match TRBD1. The CDR3 contains 14 residues. The germline V gene has CDR1 SGHRS and CDR2 YFSETQ. The ends lost 4 bases at V and 1 base at J; junction bases unmatched: 2. CDR3 loop: CASSADRGTDTQYF. As DNA, the CDR3 is TGCGCCAGCAGCGCGGACAGGGGCACAGATACGCAGTATTTT.

The V call is TRBV7-9, the J call TRBJ2-1, with D perhaps matching TRBD2 (5 bases). The ends were cut back, 2 bases at V and 7 bases at J, with 27 bases in the middle. Germline CDR1 is SEHNR and CDR2 is FQNEAQ (reference sequence). The CDR3 has 19 amino acids. The CDR3 protein is CASSLSPERMLGWANEQFF. The CDR3 region has the DNA TGTGCCAGCAGCTTATCCCCCGAGCGGATGTTGGGGTGGGCTAATGAGCAGTTCTTC.

V gene TRBV5-1 combines with J gene TRBJ1-1, with 7 bases lining up with TRBD1. The CDR3 contains 15 residues. Germline assignment: CDR1 SGHRS and CDR2 YFSETQ. The V segment lost 5 bases and the J segment 4 bases; nucleotides outside the gene matches: 11. The CDR3 DNA reads as TGCGCCAGCAGGAACTCTATAGCAGGGGGCACTGAAGCTTTCTTT. It encodes CASRNSIAGGTEAFF.

The chain is built from TRBV11-3 and TRBJ2-7; D may be TRBD1 (6 bases). CDR1 is SGHNT and CDR2 is YENEEA in the germline V gene. The CDR3 loop spans 14 amino acids. Trimming cost V 5 bases and J 1 base, with 12 bases left between them. This CDR3 is CASSPPGQSYEQYF. The CDR3 DNA sequence: TGTGCCAGCAGCCCACCCGGACAGTCCTACGAGCAGTACTTC.

The chain is built from TRBV6-2 or TRBV6-3 and TRBJ2-1; perhaps TRBD2 as D (6 bases). CDR1 and CDR2 (germline): MNHEY, SVGEGT. The V end lost 5 bases, the J end lost 2 bases, and 19 bases lay between the germline ends. CDR3 length: 17 amino acids. In DNA form, the CDR3 reads TGTGCCAGCAGTAAACCCCGGGACTTAAGGGCCTACAATGAGCAGTTCTTC. Its protein is CASSKPRDLRAYNEQFF.

This sequence joins TRBV24-1 and TRBJ2-3, with D tentatively TRBD1 (6 bases). The CDR3 extends over 13 amino acids. V shed 10 bases and J shed 1 base, with 11 bases lying between them. Germline V gene lookup returns CDR1 KGHDR and CDR2 SFDVKD. CDR3 amino acids: CATQGFGTDTQYF. CDR3 in DNA: TGTGCCACACAGGGATTTGGCACAGATACGCAGTATTTT.

V and J are TRBV28 and TRBJ1-5; D unresolved. The CDR3 extends over 12 amino acids. Trimming pared 7 bases from V and 5 bases from J, leaving 9 bases between. Germline values: CDR1 MDHEN, CDR2 SYDVKM. The CDR3 spells CASTSEHQPQHF. CDR3 coding DNA: TGTGCCAGCACGTCTGAGCATCAGCCCCAGCATTTT. The full variable domain, its missing parts supplied by reference TRBV28 and TRBJ1-5, is DVKVTQSSRYLVKRTGEKVFLECVQDMDHENMFWYRQDPGLGLRLIYFSYDVKMKEKGDIPEGYSVSREKKERFSLILESASTNQTSMYLCASTSEHQPQHFGDGTRLSIL.

The chain has TRBV10-3 and TRBJ2-7; no definite D call. The CDR3 has 12 amino acids. Trimming removed 4 bases from V and 3 bases from J, with 7 bases in between. Germline V CDR1 and CDR2: ENHRY, SYGVKD. CDR3 region: CAISGGDYEQYF. CDR3 nucleotides: TGTGCCATCAGTGGTGGGGACTACGAGCAGTACTTC.

The chain's CDR3 is CARALWAGTDTQYF. The CDR3 coding sequence is TGTGCCAGGGCCCTTTGGGCGGGAACAGATACGCAGTATTTT. The chain recombines TRBV21-1 with TRBJ2-3; the table's D call of TRBD2 was not tested on the DNA. TRBV21-1 is noted as a pseudogene. This CDR3 spans 14 amino acids.

The chain is built from TRBV10-3 and TRBJ2-7; 9 nucleotides align to TRBD1. Germline V CDR1 and CDR2: ENHRY, SYGVKD. CDR3 size: 13 residues. V was clipped by 11 bases and J by 2 bases; unmatched bases: 7. CDR3 nucleotide sequence: TGTGCCGCCCGGACAGGGGTAGCCTACGAGCAGTACTTC. This sequence encodes CAARTGVAYEQYF.

The gene calls are TRBV2 and TRBJ1-1; D call uncertain. Trimming pared 7 bases from V and 4 bases from J, leaving 16 bases between. The CDR3 has 14 amino acids. The germline V gene has CDR1 SNHLY and CDR2 FYNNEI. The CDR3 nucleotides are TGTGCCAGCACCTTTATGGGAGAGACCACTGAAGCTTTCTTT. Protein: CASTFMGETTEAFF.

This chain joins TRBV5-1 and TRBJ2-5; 7 bases map to TRBD1. Trimming at V came to 7 bases and at J to 4 bases, leaving 7 bases not matched to a gene. Germline CDR1 SGHRS, CDR2 YFSETQ. The CDR3 sequence is 13 residues long. The CDR3 region has the DNA TGCGCCAGCGGAACAGGGGTTGGAGAGACCCAGTACTTC. This codes for CASGTGVGETQYF.